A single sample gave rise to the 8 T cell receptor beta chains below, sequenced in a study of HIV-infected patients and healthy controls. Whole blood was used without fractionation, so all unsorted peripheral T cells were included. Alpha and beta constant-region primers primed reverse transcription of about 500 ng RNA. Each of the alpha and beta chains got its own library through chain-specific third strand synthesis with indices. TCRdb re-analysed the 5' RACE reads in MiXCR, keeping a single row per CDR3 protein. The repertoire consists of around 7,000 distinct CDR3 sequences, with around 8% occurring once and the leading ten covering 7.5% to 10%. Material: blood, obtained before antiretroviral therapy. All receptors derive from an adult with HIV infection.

CDR3 sequence reads: CASSDRGGVTGELFF. The CDR3 bases are TGTGCCAGTAGTGACAGGGGAGGGGTCACCGGGGAGCTGTTTTTT. This rearrangement joins TRBV19 to TRBJ2-2; possibly TRBD1 for D (8 bases). V was cut by 5 bases and J by 4 bases, with 14 bases left in between. The CDR3 loop spans 15 amino acids. Per the germline V gene, CDR1 is LNHDA and CDR2 is SQIVND (reference sequence).

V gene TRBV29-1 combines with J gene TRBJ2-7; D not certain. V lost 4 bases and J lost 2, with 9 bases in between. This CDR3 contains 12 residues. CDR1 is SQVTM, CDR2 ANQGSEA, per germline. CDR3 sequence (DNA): TGCAGCGTTGCCCAAACTCCCTACGAGCAGTACTTC. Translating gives CSVAQTPYEQYF.

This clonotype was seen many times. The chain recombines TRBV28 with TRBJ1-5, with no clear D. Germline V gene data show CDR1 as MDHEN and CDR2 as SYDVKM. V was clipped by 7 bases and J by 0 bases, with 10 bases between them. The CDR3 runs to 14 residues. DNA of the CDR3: TGTGCCAGCATTTCCGGGAATAGCAATCAGCCCCAGCATTTT. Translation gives CASISGNSNQPQHF.

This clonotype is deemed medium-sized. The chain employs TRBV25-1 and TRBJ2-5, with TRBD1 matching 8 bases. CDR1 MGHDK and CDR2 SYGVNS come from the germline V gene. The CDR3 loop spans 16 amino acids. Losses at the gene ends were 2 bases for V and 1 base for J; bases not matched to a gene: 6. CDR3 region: CASSEPGTGLQETQYF. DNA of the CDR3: TGTGCCAGCAGTGAACCCGGGACAGGCCTCCAAGAGACCCAGTACTTC.

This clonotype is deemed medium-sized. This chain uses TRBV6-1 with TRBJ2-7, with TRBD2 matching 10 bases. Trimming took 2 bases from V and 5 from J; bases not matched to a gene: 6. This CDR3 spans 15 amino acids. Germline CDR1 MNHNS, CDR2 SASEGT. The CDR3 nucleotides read TGTGCCAGCAGTGAAATATTCGGACTAGCGGACGAGCAGTACTTC. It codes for CASSEIFGLADEQYF.

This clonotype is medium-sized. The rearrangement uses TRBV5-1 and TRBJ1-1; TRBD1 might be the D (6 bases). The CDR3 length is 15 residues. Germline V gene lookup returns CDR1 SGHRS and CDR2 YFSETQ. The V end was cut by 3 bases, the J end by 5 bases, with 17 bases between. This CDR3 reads CASSSTSWGTTEAFF. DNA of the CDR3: TGCGCCAGCAGCTCCACTTCGTGGGGGACAACTGAAGCTTTCTTT.

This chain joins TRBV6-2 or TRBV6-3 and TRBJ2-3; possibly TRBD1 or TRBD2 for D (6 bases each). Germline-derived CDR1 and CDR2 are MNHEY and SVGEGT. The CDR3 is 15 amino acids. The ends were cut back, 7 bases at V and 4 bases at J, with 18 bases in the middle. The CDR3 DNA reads TGTGCCAGCAAAACTTTAGGGGGGCTGGCAGATACGCAGTATTTT. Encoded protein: CASKTLGGLADTQYF.

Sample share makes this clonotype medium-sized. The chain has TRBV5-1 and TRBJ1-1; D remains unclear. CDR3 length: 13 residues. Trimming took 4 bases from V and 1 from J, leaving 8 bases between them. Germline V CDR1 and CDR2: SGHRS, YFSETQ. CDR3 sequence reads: CASSLRENTEAFF. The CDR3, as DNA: TGCGCCAGCAGCCTTAGAGAGAACACTGAAGCTTTCTTT.